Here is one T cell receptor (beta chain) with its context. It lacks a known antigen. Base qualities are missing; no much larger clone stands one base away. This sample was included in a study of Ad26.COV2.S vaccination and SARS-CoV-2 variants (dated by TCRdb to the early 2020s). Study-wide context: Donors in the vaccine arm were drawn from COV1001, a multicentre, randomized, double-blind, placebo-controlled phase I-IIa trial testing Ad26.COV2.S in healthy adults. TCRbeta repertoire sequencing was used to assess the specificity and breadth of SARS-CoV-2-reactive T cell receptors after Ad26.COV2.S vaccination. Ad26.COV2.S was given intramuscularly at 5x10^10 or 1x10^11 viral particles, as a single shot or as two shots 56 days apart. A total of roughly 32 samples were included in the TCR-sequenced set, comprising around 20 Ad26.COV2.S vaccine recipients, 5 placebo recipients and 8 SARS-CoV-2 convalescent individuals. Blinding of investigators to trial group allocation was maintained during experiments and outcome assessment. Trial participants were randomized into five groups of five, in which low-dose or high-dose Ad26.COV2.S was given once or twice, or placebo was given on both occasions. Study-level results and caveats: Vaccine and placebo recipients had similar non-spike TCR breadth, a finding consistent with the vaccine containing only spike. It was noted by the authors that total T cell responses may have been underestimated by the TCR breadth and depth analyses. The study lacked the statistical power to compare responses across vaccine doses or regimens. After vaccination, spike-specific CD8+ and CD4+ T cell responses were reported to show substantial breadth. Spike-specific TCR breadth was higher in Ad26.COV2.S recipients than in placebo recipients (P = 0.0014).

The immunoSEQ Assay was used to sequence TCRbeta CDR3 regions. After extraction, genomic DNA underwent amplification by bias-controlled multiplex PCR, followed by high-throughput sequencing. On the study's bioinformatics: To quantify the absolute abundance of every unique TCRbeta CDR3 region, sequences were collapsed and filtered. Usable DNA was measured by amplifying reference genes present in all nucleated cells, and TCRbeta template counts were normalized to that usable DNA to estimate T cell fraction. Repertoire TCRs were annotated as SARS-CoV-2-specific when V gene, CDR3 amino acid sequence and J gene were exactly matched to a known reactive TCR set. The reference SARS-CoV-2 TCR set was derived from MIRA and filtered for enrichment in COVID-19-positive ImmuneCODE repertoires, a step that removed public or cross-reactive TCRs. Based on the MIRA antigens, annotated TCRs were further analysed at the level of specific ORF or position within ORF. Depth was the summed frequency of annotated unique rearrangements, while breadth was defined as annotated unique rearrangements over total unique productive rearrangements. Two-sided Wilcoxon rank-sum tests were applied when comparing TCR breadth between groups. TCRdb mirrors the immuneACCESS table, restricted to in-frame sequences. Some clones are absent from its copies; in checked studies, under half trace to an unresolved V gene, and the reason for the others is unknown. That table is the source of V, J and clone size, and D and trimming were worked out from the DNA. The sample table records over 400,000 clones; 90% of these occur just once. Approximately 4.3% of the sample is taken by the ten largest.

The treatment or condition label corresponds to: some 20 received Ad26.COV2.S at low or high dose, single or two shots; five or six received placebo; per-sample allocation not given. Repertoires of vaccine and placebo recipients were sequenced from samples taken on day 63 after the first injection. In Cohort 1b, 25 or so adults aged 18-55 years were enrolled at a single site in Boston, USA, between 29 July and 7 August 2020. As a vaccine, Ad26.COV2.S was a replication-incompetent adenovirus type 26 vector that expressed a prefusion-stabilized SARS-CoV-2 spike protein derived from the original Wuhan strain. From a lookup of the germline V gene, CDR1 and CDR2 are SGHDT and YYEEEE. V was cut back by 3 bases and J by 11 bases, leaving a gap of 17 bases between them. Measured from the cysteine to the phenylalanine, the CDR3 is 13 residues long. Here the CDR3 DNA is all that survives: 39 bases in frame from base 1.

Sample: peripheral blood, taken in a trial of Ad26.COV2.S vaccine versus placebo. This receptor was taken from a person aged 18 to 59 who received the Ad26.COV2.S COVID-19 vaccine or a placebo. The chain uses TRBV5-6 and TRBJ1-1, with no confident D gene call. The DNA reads TGTGCCAGCAGCTCCACGGTCTCATCTGGGGCTTTCTTT. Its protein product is CASSSTVSSGAFF.